What follows describes a single TCR beta chain. Its antigen is unidentified. Use of 60 Vbeta and 13 Jbeta primers characterized the PCR. In the original workflow: There were about 86 million unique TCR beta chains by a later count, and approximately 10 million of them were shared. Sequenced by immunoSEQ multiplex PCR; TCRdb stores in-frame clones only, minus some. From that table come the V and J calls and clone size; the DNA was used to work out D and trimming. This table holds roughly 190,000 clones, roughly 80% found once. The CDR3 runs 16 residues. Trimming took off 3 bases at V and 8 bases at J, with 20 bases between the two ends. Germline V gene data show CDR1 as MDHEN and CDR2 as SYDVKM. The sample originates from a study of cytomegalovirus exposure and HLA in healthy donors. Study-level results: It was about 150 TCR beta chains that were listed as cytomegalovirus-associated. Follow-up analysis later connected one missense variant in DCLRE1C with trimming of TCR beta V- and J-genes.

J is TRBJ2-1 and V is TRBV28; D is perhaps TRBD1 (5 bases). This receptor was obtained from a female donor in good health and CMV-seronegative. Sample: PBMCs. CDR3 DNA: TGTGCCAGCAGTTTGTTACTCCAGGGATTTCCGGATGAGCAGTTCTTC. As protein: CASSLLLQGFPDEQFF.